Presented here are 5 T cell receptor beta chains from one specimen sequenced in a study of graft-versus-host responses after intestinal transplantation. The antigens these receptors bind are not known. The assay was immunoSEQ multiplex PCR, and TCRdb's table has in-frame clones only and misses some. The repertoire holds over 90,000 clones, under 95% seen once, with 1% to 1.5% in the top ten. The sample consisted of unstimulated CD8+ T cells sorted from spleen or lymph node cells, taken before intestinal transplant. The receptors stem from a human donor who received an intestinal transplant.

CDR3 nucleotide sequence: TGTGCCAGCAGCCCACAGGGGGAGACCTATGGCTACACCTTC. Its translation: CASSPQGETYGYTF. The chain couples TRBV11-1 to TRBJ1-2; the match to TRBD1 covers 8 bases. Germline assignment: CDR1 SGHAT and CDR2 FQDESV (reference sequence). CDR3 length equals 14 residues. The junction had 6 bases not matched to a gene; V was cut back by 5 bases and J by 4 bases.

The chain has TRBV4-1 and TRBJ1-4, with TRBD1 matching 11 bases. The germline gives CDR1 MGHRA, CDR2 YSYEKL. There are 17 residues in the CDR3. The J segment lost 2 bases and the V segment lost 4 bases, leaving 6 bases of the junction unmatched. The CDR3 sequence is CASSPRDRGGTNEKLFF. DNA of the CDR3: TGCGCCAGCAGCCCGCGGGACAGGGGGGGTACTAATGAAAAACTGTTTTTT.

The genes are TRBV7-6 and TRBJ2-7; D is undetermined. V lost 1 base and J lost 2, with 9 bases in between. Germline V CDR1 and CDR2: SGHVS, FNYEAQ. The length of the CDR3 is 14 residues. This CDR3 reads CASSLDGLAYEQYF. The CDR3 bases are TGTGCCAGCAGCTTAGACGGGTTAGCCTACGAGCAGTACTTC.

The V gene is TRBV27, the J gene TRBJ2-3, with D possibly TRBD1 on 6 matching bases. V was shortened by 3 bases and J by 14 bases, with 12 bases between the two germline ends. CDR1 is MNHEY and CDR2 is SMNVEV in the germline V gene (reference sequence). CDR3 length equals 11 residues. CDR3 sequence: CASSFGDKSYF. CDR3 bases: TGTGCCAGCAGTTTTGGGGACAAATCGTATTTT.

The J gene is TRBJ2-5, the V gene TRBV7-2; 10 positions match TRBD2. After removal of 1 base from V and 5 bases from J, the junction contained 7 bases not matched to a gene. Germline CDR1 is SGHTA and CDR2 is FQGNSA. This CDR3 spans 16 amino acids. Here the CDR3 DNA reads TGTGCCAGCAGCTTAGGGGTCCTAGCGGGGGTTGAGACCCAGTACTTC. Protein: CASSLGVLAGVETQYF.